This T cell receptor (beta chain) appears in the sequencing data of a study of blood T cell repertoires in COVID-19 (TCRdb year 2020). Some background on the complete study: Collaborator samples came from the United States, Italy and Spain and covered acute and convalescent phases of COVID-19. The samples were drawn from two sources: the first 160 participants of the ongoing ImmuneRACE study, and over 950 subjects contributed by 6 global collaborators. Where HLA class I and class II types were available, the types were taken from metadata supplied by the sample provider, not from assay-based typing. The prospective study material was composed of cDNA or gDNA derived from T cells, B-cell-depleted T cells, or PBMCs. The dataset comprised deeply sampled blood TCRbeta repertoires from subjects exposed to, actively infected with, or recovered from COVID-19. The repertoires were released in a freely available public database meant as a resource for research on the immune response to SARS-CoV-2. A de-identified subject ID, COVID-19 status, age in years and sex were almost always included in the sample metadata. The full study reports these points: The amount of clinical and demographic metadata varied by source and participant and was provided uncurated.

V loses 5 bases at its end and J loses 5 bases; junction bases beyond the gene matches: 5. The germline V gene specifies MNHNS as CDR1 and SASEGT as CDR2. The CDR3, from cysteine to phenylalanine, totals 15 residues. Solely the CDR3 DNA is kept, with 45 bases framed from the first base. Collaborating institutions collected whole blood in K2EDTA tubes following their own protocols. Collaborator samples were shipped for TCRbeta analysis as frozen whole blood, isolated PBMCs, or DNA extracted from either sample type. This clone has only a few counts. Which antigen it targets is not known. The sample holds no much larger clone one base away, and base qualities are not on file. The immunoSEQ Assay, a bias-controlled multiplex PCR, was used to amplify TCRbeta CDR3 regions from genomic DNA. For the original study's pipeline: The number of nucleated cells in each sample was estimated from the amplification of reference gene primers within the assay. Sequence reads were collapsed and filtered to measure the absolute abundance of every unique TCRbeta CDR3 rearrangement. For each sample, productive Simpson clonality was calculated by taking the square root of Simpson's diversity index across productive rearrangements. Imported from immuneACCESS, the table was reduced by TCRdb to in-frame sequences with V and J called. These copies leave out some clones; in studies compared against another copy, an unresolved V gene accounts for under half, and the cause of the remainder is not known. That table gives V, J and clone size, and the DNA gave D and trimming. The sample table records 35,000 to 40,000 clones; roughly 80% of these occur just once. The ten largest clones take up around 24% of the sample.

This chain joins TRBV6-1 to TRBJ1-4; 10 junctional bases match TRBD1. Sequencing was performed on peripheral blood. The receptor was isolated from a human donor with acute or convalescent COVID-19. The donor label of this sample is uncertain. The CDR3 sequence is CASSQPGQGNEKLFF. The nucleotide sequence reads as follows: TGTGCCAGCAGTCAGCCGGGACAGGGGAATGAAAAACTGTTTTTT.